These T cell receptor beta chains were read from a single sample in a study of cytomegalovirus exposure and HLA in healthy donors. The assay was immunoSEQ multiplex PCR, and TCRdb's table has in-frame clones only and misses some. This table has about 200,000 clones, approximately 79% appearing once. The sample consisted of PBMCs. The receptors originated from a man aged 18 to 30 in good health and CMV-seronegative. Both conserved end residues are trimmed from each CDR3. Clone size appears in some rows only: once, few, many, or a class for an expanded clone.

NA | TRBJ2-1 | TRBV9 | ASSSNIGTSEGNEQF
NA | TRBJ1-1 | TRBV5-1 | ASLDRSRSTEAF
NA | TRBJ2-3 | TRBV7-7 | ASSLGQGNTDTQY
NA | TRBJ2-2 | TRBV11-2 | ASSFTEVGELF
NA | TRBJ2-7 | TRBV30 | AWSVSLADTYEQY
NA | TRBJ2-2 | TRBV2 | ASNSGENTGELF
NA | TRBJ2-1 | TRBV4-2 | ASSQGDQGTKQF
few | TRBJ1-1 | TRBV6-6 | ASSRGHSTEAF
NA | TRBJ1-5 | TRBV28 | ASTGGNGNQPQH
few | TRBJ1-2 | TRBV19 | ASSTGQGYGYT
NA | TRBJ2-2 | TRBV5-4 | ASSLQRGTGELF
few | TRBJ1-1 | TRBV7-8 | ASSSWGGQDKAF
NA | TRBJ2-1 | TRBV7-9 | ASTSGLAGEREQF
few | TRBJ2-2 | TRBV5-1 | ASSLVRDGTPNTGELF
once | TRBJ2-1 | TRBV7-6 | ASSSTRGGFRNEQF
NA | TRBJ2-2 | TRBV7-3 | ASSLIPGNTGELF
NA | TRBJ2-1 | TRBV16 | ASSQSYGGSSYNEQF
few | TRBJ2-2 | TRBV2 | ASGGTSGTLNTGELF
once | TRBJ1-5 | TRBV5-5 | ASSVTGESNQPQH
NA | TRBJ2-5 | TRBV19 | ASSISRQETQY
NA | TRBJ1-5 | TRBV6-1 | ASSDAYREIQPQH
NA | TRBJ2-7 | TRBV15 | ATSRRTGTGGCEQY
NA | TRBJ2-7 | TRBV11-3 | ASSLGTGGPLYEQY
NA | TRBJ2-5 | TRBV7-7 | ASSLSGPETQY
NA | TRBJ2-2 | TRBV27 | ASSLSGGPPGELF
NA | TRBJ2-7 | TRBV28 | ASTKGQLGGKQY
NA | TRBJ2-1 | TRBV4-1 | ASSQPDRDYNEQF
NA | TRBJ2-7 | TRBV2 | ASSPRASGGAYEQY
NA | TRBJ1-1 | TRBV5-6 | ASSETGRFYTEAF